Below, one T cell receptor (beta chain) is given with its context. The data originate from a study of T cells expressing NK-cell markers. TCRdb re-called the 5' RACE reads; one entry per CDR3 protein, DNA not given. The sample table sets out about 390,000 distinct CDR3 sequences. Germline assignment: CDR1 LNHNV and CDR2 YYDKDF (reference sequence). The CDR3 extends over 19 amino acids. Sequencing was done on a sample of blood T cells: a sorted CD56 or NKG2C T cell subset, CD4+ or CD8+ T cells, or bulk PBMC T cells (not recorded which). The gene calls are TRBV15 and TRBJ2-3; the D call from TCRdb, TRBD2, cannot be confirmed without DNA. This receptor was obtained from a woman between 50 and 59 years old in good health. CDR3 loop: CATSRAKGIAGGLSDTQYF.